Shown below are 21 T cell receptor beta chains from a single sample sequenced in a study of control samples from healthy donors and cancer patients. Assay used: immunoSEQ multiplex PCR; TCRdb lists only in-frame clones, some missing. The sample yields over 100,000 clones, more than 90% seen once. The sequenced material came from blood. These receptor sequences come from a man aged 18-30 years in good health.

The chain is built from TRBV10-3 and TRBJ2-1; no reliable D call. Trimming stripped 2 bases from V and 13 bases from J, with 12 bases between. CDR3 length equals 12 residues. In germline, CDR1 is ENHRY, CDR2 SYGVKD. In nucleotides, the CDR3 is TGTGCCATCAGTGAGGACCAGCTGGGTCAGTTCTTC. This encodes CAISEDQLGQFF.

This sequence joins TRBV5-4 and TRBJ2-1; TRBD1 matches 9 bases. Germline V lookup: CDR1 SGHNT, CDR2 YYREEE (reference sequence). The CDR3 contains 15 residues. V was clipped by 2 bases and J by 3 bases; unmatched bases: 3. CDR3 in DNA: TGTGCCAGCAGCTTTGTGGACAGGGGCTACAATGAGCAGTTCTTC. Its protein is CASSFVDRGYNEQFF.

Of note for this clone: Other nucleotide sequences from this sample produce the same CDR3. V gene TRBV2 combines with J gene TRBJ1-1; 8 nucleotides agree with TRBD1. The V gene's germline CDR1 is SNHLY and CDR2 FYNNEI. The CDR3 runs 14 residues. Trimming at V came to 6 bases and at J to 1 base, leaving 4 bases not matched to a gene. The CDR3 DNA is TGTGCCAGCAGACCAGGACAGGGGAACACTGAAGCTTTCTTT. It codes for CASRPGQGNTEAFF.

This clone was observed a single time. The rearrangement joins TRBV7-9 to TRBJ2-7; no firm D call. Germline V CDR1 and CDR2: SEHNR, FQNEAQ (reference sequence). The CDR3 extends over 16 amino acids. V dropped 10 bases and J dropped 0 bases, with 22 bases sitting between them. The CDR3 here is CATQIQGGSSSYEQYF. The CDR3 region has the DNA TGTGCCACCCAAATCCAAGGCGGCAGCTCCTCCTACGAGCAGTACTTC.

V gene TRBV9 combines with J gene TRBJ1-5; tentatively, D is TRBD1 (5 bases). V lost 3 bases and J lost 8, with 15 bases in between. Germline lookup yields CDR1 SGDLS and CDR2 YYNGEE. This CDR3 region has 14 residues. The CDR3 nucleotides are TGTGCCAGCAGCGCGGGGGGACTAGCAGAGCCCCAGCATTTT. This codes for CASSAGGLAEPQHF.

The chain employs TRBV3-1 (or the pseudogene TRBV3-2) and TRBJ2-7, with D possibly matching TRBD2 (6 bases). The CDR3 length is 16 residues. Trimming took off 0 bases at V and 4 bases at J, with 16 bases between the two ends. Germline V lookup: CDR1 LGHDT, CDR2 YNNKEL (reference sequence). The CDR3: CASSQEPGLGVYEQYF. Here the CDR3 DNA reads TGTGCCAGCAGCCAAGAACCGGGACTCGGGGTTTACGAGCAGTACTTC.

The J gene is TRBJ1-2, the V gene TRBV27; 10 bases are a match to TRBD1. V was clipped by 4 bases and J by 3 bases; unmatched bases: 2. The CDR3 covers 14 residues. Germline loops: CDR1 MNHEY, CDR2 SMNVEV (reference sequence). In DNA, the CDR3 is TGTGCCAGCAGTTGGGACAGGGGCCACTATGGCTACACCTTC. Translated: CASSWDRGHYGYTF.

The genes are TRBV30 and TRBJ2-1, with D perhaps TRBD1 or TRBD2 (6 bases each). The CDR3 is made up of 17 amino acids. Trimming cost V 2 bases and J 1 base, with 18 bases left between them. The germline V gene encodes CDR1 GTSNPN and CDR2 SVGIG (reference sequence). CDR3: CAWSRRGQRLSYNEQFF. The CDR3, as DNA: TGTGCCTGGAGTCGACGGGGGCAGCGACTGTCCTACAATGAGCAGTTCTTC.

The chain carries TRBV9 and TRBJ2-3, with D perhaps TRBD2 (6 bases). V gave up 6 bases and J gave up 10 bases, with 21 bases separating them. The CDR3 is 14 amino acids. CDR1 and CDR2 from the germline V gene are SGDLS and YYNGEE. CDR3 region: CASTPWGAGEAQYF. The CDR3 DNA follows: TGTGCCAGCACCCCCTGGGGCGCCGGGGAGGCGCAGTATTTT.

The chain is built from TRBV5-1 and TRBJ1-2; TRBD1 aligns across 8 bases. The J segment lost 4 bases and the V segment lost 3 bases, leaving 14 bases of the junction unmatched. Looked up from germline, CDR1 is SGHRS and CDR2 is YFSETQ. CDR3 length: 17 residues. The CDR3 sequence is CASSSPPGQVGLYGYTF. DNA for the CDR3: TGCGCCAGCAGCTCTCCCCCGGGACAGGTCGGACTCTATGGCTACACCTTC.

The chain has TRBV4-2 and TRBJ2-5; a possible D gene is TRBD1 (6 bases). Germline-derived CDR1 and CDR2 are LGHNA and YNFKEQ. The V end was cut by 0 bases, the J end by 4 bases, with 15 bases between. The CDR3 is 16 amino acids. The CDR3, as DNA: TGTGCCAGCAGCCAAGAATCCAGGGTAGGGGGAGAGACCCAGTACTTC. This translates into CASSQESRVGGETQYF.

The chain links TRBV19 to TRBJ2-2, with TRBD1 matching 8 bases. Germline CDR1 LNHDA, CDR2 SQIVND (reference sequence). V lost 4 bases, J lost 7 bases, and 8 bases stayed unmatched. The CDR3 covers 15 residues. The CDR3 region is CASSTRTGWLGELFF. The DNA of the CDR3 is TGTGCCAGTAGTACCCGGACAGGGTGGCTCGGGGAGCTGTTTTTT.

In its sample, this clone was seen a few times. The chain carries TRBV2 and TRBJ1-2; D call uncertain. Germline V gives CDR1 SNHLY, CDR2 FYNNEI. V lost 1 base, J lost 3 bases, and 18 bases lay in between. CDR3 length: 17 amino acids. The CDR3 DNA follows: TGTGCCAGCAGTGAAGGGTCAGGTACCCCGTTGGACTATGGCTACACCTTC. It codes for CASSEGSGTPLDYGYTF. Full variable domain (outside the CDR3, taken from reference TRBV2 and TRBJ1-2): EPEVTQTPSHQVTQMGQEVILRCVPISNHLYFYWYRQILGQKVEFLVSFYNNEISEKSEIFDDQFSVERPDGSNFTLKIRSTKLEDSAMYFCASSEGSGTPLDYGYTFGSGTRLTVV.

Only a few counts were recorded for this clone. The CDR3 sequence is CASSVERSGEAFF. The DNA of the CDR3 is TGTGCCAGCAGCGTTGAGCGATCCGGGGAAGCTTTCTTT. The rearrangement joins TRBV9 to TRBJ1-1; the D is unclear. Trimming removed 2 bases at V and 8 bases at J, with 13 bases between. CDR1 SGDLS and CDR2 YYNGEE come from the germline V gene. The CDR3 extends over 13 amino acids.

J is TRBJ1-2 and V is TRBV12-3 or TRBV12-4, with 8 bases aligning to TRBD1. This CDR3 is 13 amino acids long. V lost 7 bases to trimming and J lost 5 bases; unmatched junction nucleotides: 6. The CDR3 DNA follows: TGTGCCAGCACCCTGGACAGGGCTTATGGCTACACCTTC. Amino acids: CASTLDRAYGYTF.

The J gene is TRBJ2-3, the V gene TRBV4-1; D is uncertain. The germline V and J ends were trimmed by 3 bases and 0 bases, with 13 bases remaining between them. Germline V gene data show CDR1 as MGHRA and CDR2 as YSYEKL. The CDR3 contains 16 residues. CDR3 in amino acids: CASSQSRLGSTDTQYF. CDR3 in DNA: TGCGCCAGCAGCCAGAGTAGACTCGGTAGCACAGATACGCAGTATTTT.

The V and J genes are TRBV7-9 and TRBJ1-1, with D tentatively TRBD1 (6 bases). Germline V gene data show CDR1 as SEHNR and CDR2 as FQNEAQ (reference sequence). The CDR3 has 16 residues. Trimming shortened V by 5 bases and J by 6 bases, and 22 bases separated the two germline ends. This chain's CDR3 is CASSPPRGVGRAEAFF. DNA of the CDR3: TGTGCCAGCAGCCCCCCCAGGGGAGTGGGAAGGGCTGAAGCTTTCTTT.

This clone was observed a few times. V usage is TRBV5-1 and J usage is TRBJ1-5; D might be TRBD1 (6 bases). CDR1 SGHRS and CDR2 YFSETQ come from the germline V gene. The CDR3 has 12 residues. Trimming took 6 bases from V and 5 from J, leaving 9 bases between them. CDR3 protein: CASITGHQPQHF. CDR3 in DNA: TGCGCCAGCATAACAGGGCATCAGCCCCAGCATTTT.

This chain joins TRBV2 and TRBJ2-2; D unclear. Trimming took 7 bases from V and 0 from J, leaving 9 bases between them. Germline V gives CDR1 SNHLY, CDR2 FYNNEI. CDR3 length equals 14 residues. In DNA form, the CDR3 reads TGTGCCAGCACAGGTGTCGCGAACACCGGGGAGCTGTTTTTT. The encoded protein is CASTGVANTGELFF.

The rearrangement uses TRBV30 and TRBJ2-7, with TRBD1 matching over 7 bases. The V gene's germline CDR1 is GTSNPN and CDR2 SVGIG (reference sequence). The trim removed 4 bases at V and 2 bases at J, leaving 14 bases unmatched. CDR3 length: 16 amino acids. CDR3 DNA sequence: TGTGCCTGGACCTCGCCTCCGGGACAGCGCCCCTACGAGCAGTACTTC. Translated: CAWTSPPGQRPYEQYF. Full variable domain (missing parts from reference TRBV30 and TRBJ2-7): SQTIHQWPATLVQPVGSPLSLECTVEGTSNPNLYWYRQAAGRGLQLLFYSVGIGQISSEVPQNLSASRPQDRQFILSSKKLLLSDSGFYLCAWTSPPGQRPYEQYFGPGTRLTVT.

The chain uses TRBV6-5 and TRBJ2-1; either TRBD1 or TRBD2 may fit D (5 bases each). The CDR3 has 14 amino acids. With 6 bases removed from V and 9 bases from J, the gap between germline ends came to 18 bases. Germline V CDR1 and CDR2: MNHEY, SVGAGI. As DNA, the CDR3 is TGTGCCAGCAGGGCCCAGGGTGTTGGGAGTGAGCAGTTCTTC. This encodes CASRAQGVGSEQFF.